These T cell receptor beta chains were read from a single sample in a study of T cell responses to AZD1222 COVID-19 vaccine. This table comes from immunoSEQ multiplex PCR, and its TCRdb copy is limited to in-frame clones, with some not included. The repertoire includes about 100,000 clones, 80% to 95% of them detected once, and over 1.5% sits in the top ten. Sequencing used peripheral blood, obtained on day 0 of AZD1222 vaccination. The receptors originated from an adult in good health. Both conserved end residues are part of each CDR3. The order of the fields is D gene, V gene, clone size, J gene, CDR3 DNA, CDR3 protein. D genes are given only for firm matches. A clone size is listed for some rows: how often the clone was seen (once, few, many), or a class if it is expanded.

TRBD2,TRBV5-1,-,TRBJ2-7,TGCGCCAGCAGCTTCGAGAGGGGAAGGTCGCGGGAGTTTGGACCCTACGAGCAGTACTTC,CASSFERGRSREFGPYEQYF
TRBD2,TRBV9,-,TRBJ2-1,TGTGCCAGCAACCCTAGCGGGAGCAATGAGCAGTTCTTC,CASNPSGSNEQFF
TRBD2,TRBV2,-,TRBJ2-4,TGTGCCAGCAGTGGCCAAGCGGGGCAAAACATTCAGTACTTC,CASSGQAGQNIQYF
TRBD2,TRBV9,once,TRBJ2-1,TGTGCCAGCAGCGTACAGACTAGCGGGAGATTGTCTGACAATGAGCAGTTCTTC,CASSVQTSGRLSDNEQFF
TRBD2,TRBV6-1,few,TRBJ2-3,TGTGCCAGCAGTGAACCCGGGGGGCTAGCGGGAGGTGACGGCACAGATACGCAGTATTTT,CASSEPGGLAGGDGTDTQYF
TRBD1,TRBV9,-,TRBJ2-2,TGTGCCAGCAGCCCTCTCTTCTCCGGGACAGAAAACACCGGGGAGCTGTTTTTT,CASSPLFSGTENTGELFF
-,TRBV2,-,TRBJ2-1,TGTGCCAGTGTGATAGCTGGTGAGCAGTTCTTC,CASVIAGEQFF
-,TRBV15,-,TRBJ2-1,TGTGCCACCAGCAGATACCAGACTTCCCTTAATGAGCAGTTCTTC,CATSRYQTSLNEQFF
-,TRBV6-5,-,TRBJ1-2,TGTGCCAGCAGCCTTGAGGGTGGGGTTCTTTACGGCTACACCTTC,CASSLEGGVLYGYTF
TRBD1,TRBV19,-,TRBJ1-5,TGTGCCAGTAGTATCGGGACAGGGGGCGTGGGTGGCAATCAGCCCCAGCATTTT,CASSIGTGGVGGNQPQHF
TRBD2,TRBV10-2,-,TRBJ2-7,TGCGCCAGCAGGCCTACTAGCGGGTCGTACGAGCAGTACTTC,CASRPTSGSYEQYF
-,TRBV5-1,-,TRBJ1-6,TGCGCCAGCAGCACCGACAGGAATAATTCACCCCTCCACTTT,CASSTDRNNSPLHF
-,TRBV6-5,-,TRBJ2-2,TGTGCCAGCAGTTCTCAGGACAGCACCGGGGAGCTGTTTTTT,CASSSQDSTGELFF
-,TRBV10-3,-,TRBJ1-6,TGTGCCAACAGGCCCCTAAGGGGGACGCAAAAGTTAAGCTGGTCACCCCTCCACTTT,CANRPLRGTQKLSWSPLHF
-,TRBV28,-,TRBJ1-1,TGTGCCAGCAGTTTGGGGGCCCAAGGGACGGGTCTGAACACTGAAGCTTTCTTT,CASSLGAQGTGLNTEAFF
-,TRBV13,-,TRBJ2-2,TGTGCCAGCAGCCTCCTTGCGCCGATGGGGGGCTTCAGGGAAGTCACCGGGGAGCTGTTTTTT,CASSLLAPMGGFREVTGELFF
-,TRBV12-3/TRBV12-4,-,TRBJ2-1,TGTGCCAGCACCCCGCGGGATGACGGTGAGCAGTTCTTC,CASTPRDDGEQFF
-,TRBV4-1,-,TRBJ2-7,TGCGCCAGCAGCCGCGGAGGATCGGACTCCTACGAGCAGTACTTC,CASSRGGSDSYEQYF
-,TRBV4-2,-,TRBJ1-1,TGTGCCAGCAGCCAAGAGACTCAACCTGGTAGCACTGAAGCTTTCTTT,CASSQETQPGSTEAFF
-,TRBV11-2,-,TRBJ2-1,TGTGCCAGCAGCTTATGGGCGGAACGCAATGAGCAGTTCTTC,CASSLWAERNEQFF
-,TRBV9,-,TRBJ2-3,TGTGCCAGCAGCGCTCCGGGGGCTAGCTCGTACGCAGATACGCAGTATTTT,CASSAPGASSYADTQYF
-,TRBV2,-,TRBJ1-1,TGTGCCAGCCCTTTACTTGCGAACACTGAAGCTTTCTTT,CASPLLANTEAFF
TRBD2,TRBV6-1,-,TRBJ2-5,TGTGCCAGCAGTGAAAGTAGGACTAGCGGCCAAGAGACCCAGTACTTC,CASSESRTSGQETQYF
TRBD1,TRBV28,-,TRBJ2-7,TGTGCCAGCAACCCGAGGGACAGGGCACCGTACGAGCAGTACTTC,CASNPRDRAPYEQYF
-,TRBV27,-,TRBJ1-4,TGTGCCAGCAGAGACGGGCCTTGGGGGGAGGGTGAAAAACTGTTTTTT,CASRDGPWGEGEKLFF
-,TRBV4-2,once,TRBJ2-2,TGTGCCAGCAGCCAAGCGGGTTCAGGGAGCACCGGGGAGCTGTTTTTT,CASSQAGSGSTGELFF
-,TRBV19,once,TRBJ1-1,TGTGCCAGTAGTATGGTCGGCGCGATAGGACACACTGAAGCTTTCTTT,CASSMVGAIGHTEAFF
TRBD2,TRBV7-2,-,TRBJ2-7,TGTGCCAGCAGCTTAGTAATTAGCGGGAACCCCTCCTACGAGCAGTACTTC,CASSLVISGNPSYEQYF
TRBD1,TRBV19,-,TRBJ2-1,TGTGCCAGTAGTATCATGGACAGGGGAACTAGCAATGAGCAGTTCTTC,CASSIMDRGTSNEQFF
-,TRBV25-1,-,TRBJ1-4,TGTGCCAGCAGTGAATCCCGGACAGCAACTAATGAAAAACTGTTTTTT,CASSESRTATNEKLFF
-,TRBV5-1,-,TRBJ1-1,TGCGCCAGCAGCTTGGAGGGAGGGGCGGATACTGAAGCTTTCTTT,CASSLEGGADTEAFF
-,TRBV21-1,-,TRBJ2-7,TGTGCCAGCAGCAAAGGGGCTGGAACATACGGGACTGAGGAGCAGTACTTC,CASSKGAGTYGTEEQYF
TRBD2,TRBV7-3,-,TRBJ2-7,TGTGCCAGCAGCTTATCTAGCGGTCCCGGCTACGAGCAGTACTTC,CASSLSSGPGYEQYF
TRBD2,TRBV27,-,TRBJ2-3,TGTGCCAGCAGTTTAAAGGGCGTAAGGCTAGCGGCTAACACAGATACGCAGTATTTT,CASSLKGVRLAANTDTQYF
-,TRBV29-1,-,TRBJ2-2,TGCAGCGCCGGTCGGACCGCGAACACCGGGGAGCTGTTTTTT,CSAGRTANTGELFF
TRBD1,TRBV14,-,TRBJ1-2,TGTGCCAGCAGCCAACATCCTCCGGGACAGGTCCGACTTCAATATGGCTACACCTTC,CASSQHPPGQVRLQYGYTF
-,TRBV10-3,-,TRBJ2-1,TGTGCCATCAGTGAGTCCGTGGGGGAACGTGAGCAGTTCTTC,CAISESVGEREQFF
-,TRBV6-1,-,TRBJ1-2,TGTGCCAGCAGTGAAGGTGAAAGGGGAGCGGCTCACTATGGCTACACCTTC,CASSEGERGAAHYGYTF
TRBD2,TRBV11-2,-,TRBJ2-1,TGTGCCAGCAGGACCCCGGGACTAGCGAGCTCAAATGAGCAGTTCTTC,CASRTPGLASSNEQFF
TRBD2,TRBV5-1,-,TRBJ2-5,TGCGCCAGCGCCTATTTGGGGACTAGCAAATCCCAAGAGACCCAGTACTTC,CASAYLGTSKSQETQYF
-,TRBV5-1,-,TRBJ1-3,TGCGCCAGCAGCTTCGGGGGGCTCTCTGGAAACACCATATATTTT,CASSFGGLSGNTIYF